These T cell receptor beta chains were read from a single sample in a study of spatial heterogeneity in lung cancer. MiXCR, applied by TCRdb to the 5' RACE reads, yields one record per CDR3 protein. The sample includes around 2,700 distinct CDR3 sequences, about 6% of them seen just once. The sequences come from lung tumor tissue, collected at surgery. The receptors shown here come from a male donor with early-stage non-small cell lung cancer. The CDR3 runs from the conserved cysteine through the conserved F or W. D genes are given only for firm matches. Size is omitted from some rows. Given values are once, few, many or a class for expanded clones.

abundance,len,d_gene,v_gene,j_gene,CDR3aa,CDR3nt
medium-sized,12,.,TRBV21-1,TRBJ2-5,CASSNREETQYF,TGTGCCAGCAGCAACAGGGAAGAGACCCAGTACTTC
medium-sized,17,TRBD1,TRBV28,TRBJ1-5,CASSLGGQGARGQPQHF,TGTGCCAGCAGTTTAGGGGGACAGGGCGCCCGTGGGCAGCCCCAGCATTTT
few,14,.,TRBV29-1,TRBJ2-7,CSVARWAFDYEQYF,TGCAGCGTTGCCCGGTGGGCGTTTGACTACGAGCAGTACTTC
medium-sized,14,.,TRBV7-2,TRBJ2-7,CASSPLTPNYEQYF,TGTGCCAGCAGCCCCCTGACACCTAACTACGAGCAGTACTTC
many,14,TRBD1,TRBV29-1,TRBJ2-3,CSVSRDRHTDTQYF,TGCAGCGTTTCAAGGGACAGACACACAGATACGCAGTATTTT
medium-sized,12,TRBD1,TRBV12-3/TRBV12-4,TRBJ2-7,CASSPQGNEQYF,TGTGCCAGCAGTCCACAGGGGAACGAGCAGTACTTC
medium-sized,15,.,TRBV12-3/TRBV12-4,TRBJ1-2,CASSPDRPDRGGYTF,TGTGCCAGCAGCCCGGACAGACCAGACCGGGGGGGCTACACCTTC
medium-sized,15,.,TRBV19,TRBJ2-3,CASSIGRGSTDTQYF,TGTGCCAGTAGTATTGGGAGGGGGAGCACAGATACGCAGTATTTT
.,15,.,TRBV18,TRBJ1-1,CASSPFAERDTEAFF,TGTGCCAGCTCACCATTTGCGGAGAGGGACACTGAAGCTTTCTTT
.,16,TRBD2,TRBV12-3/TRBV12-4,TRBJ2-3,CASSRGLAGSTDTQYF,TGTGCCAGCAGTAGGGGGCTAGCGGGAAGCACAGATACGCAGTATTTT
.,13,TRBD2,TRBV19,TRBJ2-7,CARSGTSVYEQYF,TGTGCCAGGTCCGGGACTAGCGTCTACGAGCAGTACTTC
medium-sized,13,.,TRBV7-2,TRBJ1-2,CASSSGQYYGYTF,TGTGCCAGCAGCTCGGGCCAGTACTATGGCTACACCTTC
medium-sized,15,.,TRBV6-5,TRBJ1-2,CASSYGSQVGYGYTF,TGTGCCAGCAGTTACGGTTCTCAGGTTGGGTATGGCTACACCTTC
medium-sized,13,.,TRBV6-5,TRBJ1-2,CASSYSRTDGYTF,TGTGCCAGCAGTTACTCGCGGACAGATGGCTACACCTTC
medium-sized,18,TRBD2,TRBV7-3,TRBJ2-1,CASSITTAGTSGNNEQFF,TGTGCCAGCAGCATTACCACGGCCGGGACTAGCGGGAACAATGAGCAGTTCTTC
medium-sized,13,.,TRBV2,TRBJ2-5,CASTRDRQETQYF,TGTGCCAGCACACGTGACAGACAAGAGACCCAGTACTTC
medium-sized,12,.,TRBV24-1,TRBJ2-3,CATSESTDTQYF,TGTGCCACCAGTGAATCGACAGATACGCAGTATTTT
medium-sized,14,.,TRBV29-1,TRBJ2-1,CSAVNRDDNNEQFF,TGCAGCGCAGTCAATAGGGACGACAACAATGAGCAGTTCTTC
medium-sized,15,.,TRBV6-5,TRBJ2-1,CASSSLGLSYNEQFF,TGTGCCAGCAGTTCTCTTGGGTTGTCCTACAATGAGCAGTTCTTC
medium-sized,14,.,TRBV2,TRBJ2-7,CASSAGRGAYEQYF,TGTGCCAGCAGTGCGGGACGTGGGGCCTACGAGCAGTACTTC
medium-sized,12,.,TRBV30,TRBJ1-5,CAWSVFGGTQHF,TGTGCCTGGAGTGTTTTTGGGGGCACCCAGCATTTT
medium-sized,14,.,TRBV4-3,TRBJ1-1,CASSPSGKRTEAFF,TGCGCCAGCAGCCCCTCAGGGAAGCGAACTGAAGCTTTCTTT
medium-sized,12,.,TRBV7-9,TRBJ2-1,CASSRRDNEQFF,TGTGCCAGCAGTAGACGAGACAATGAGCAGTTCTTC
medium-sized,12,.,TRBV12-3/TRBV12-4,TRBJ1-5,CASSPSGQPQHF,TGTGCCAGCAGTCCCTCCGGGCAGCCCCAGCATTTT
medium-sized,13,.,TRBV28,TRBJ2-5,CASSPMGQETQYF,TGTGCCAGCAGCCCGATGGGACAAGAGACCCAGTACTTC
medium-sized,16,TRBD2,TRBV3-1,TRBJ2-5,CASSQGTSGREETQYF,TGTGCCAGCAGCCAGGGGACTAGCGGGAGGGAAGAGACCCAGTACTTC
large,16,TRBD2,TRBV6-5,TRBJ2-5,CASSYEAGVPRETQYF,TGTGCCAGCAGTTACGAAGCGGGAGTCCCAAGAGAGACCCAGTACTTC
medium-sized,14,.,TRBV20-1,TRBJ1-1,CSARGSIMNTEAFF,TGCAGTGCTAGAGGTAGCATCATGAACACTGAAGCTTTCTTT
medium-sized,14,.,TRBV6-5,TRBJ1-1,CASRQRHLYTEAFF,TGTGCCAGCAGGCAGCGGCACCTATACACTGAAGCTTTCTTT
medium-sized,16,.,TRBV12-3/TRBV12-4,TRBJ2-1,CASSAQALSSYNEQFF,TGTGCCAGCAGTGCACAGGCACTGAGCTCCTACAATGAGCAGTTCTTC
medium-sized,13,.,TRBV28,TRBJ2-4,CASSSPARNIQYF,TGTGCCAGCAGTTCACCAGCGCGGAACATTCAGTACTTC
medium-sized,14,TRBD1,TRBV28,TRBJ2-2,CASSVAGGPGELFF,TGTGCCAGCAGTGTGGCAGGGGGTCCCGGGGAGCTGTTTTTT
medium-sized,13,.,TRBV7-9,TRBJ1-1,CASSLAGITEAFF,TGTGCCAGCAGCTTAGCAGGGATCACTGAAGCTTTCTTT
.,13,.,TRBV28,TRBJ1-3,CASSLPGGNTIYF,TGTGCCAGCAGTTTACCTGGTGGAAACACCATATATTTT
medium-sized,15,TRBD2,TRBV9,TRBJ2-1,CASSLGLAGSNEQFF,TGTGCCAGCAGCCTGGGACTAGCGGGAAGCAATGAGCAGTTCTTC
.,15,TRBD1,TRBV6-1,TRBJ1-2,CASREQGRLSYGYTF,TGTGCCAGCAGAGAACAGGGGAGACTTTCCTATGGCTACACCTTC
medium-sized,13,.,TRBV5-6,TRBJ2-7,CASSLRAAYEQYF,TGTGCCAGCAGCTTAAGGGCAGCCTACGAGCAGTACTTC
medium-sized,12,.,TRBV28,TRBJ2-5,CASSLGPRTQYF,TGTGCCAGCAGTTTAGGACCGAGGACCCAGTACTTC
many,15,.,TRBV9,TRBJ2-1,CASSVAGESYNEQFF,TGTGCCAGCAGCGTCGCAGGGGAGTCCTACAATGAGCAGTTCTTC
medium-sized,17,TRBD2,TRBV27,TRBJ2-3,CASSAETSAVGGNTQYF,TGTGCCAGCAGTGCCGAGACTAGCGCCGTGGGGGGTAATACGCAGTATTTT
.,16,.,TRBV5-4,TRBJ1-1,CASSPPGVGLYTEAFF,TGTGCCAGCAGCCCCCCCGGTGTTGGCCTCTACACTGAAGCTTTCTTT
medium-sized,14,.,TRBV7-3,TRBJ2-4,CASSSGTYGDIQYF,TGTGCCAGCAGCTCCGGGACATACGGGGACATTCAGTACTTC
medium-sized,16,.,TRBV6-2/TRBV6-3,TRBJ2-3,CASSYSPGGPTGTQYF,TGTGCCAGCAGTTACTCACCCGGGGGACCCACTGGTACGCAGTATTTT
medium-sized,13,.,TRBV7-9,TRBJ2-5,CASSLGHQETQYF,TGTGCCAGCAGCTTAGGCCACCAAGAGACCCAGTACTTC
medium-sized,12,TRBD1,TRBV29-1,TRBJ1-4,CSARQGNEKLFF,TGCAGCGCCCGACAGGGAAATGAAAAACTGTTTTTT
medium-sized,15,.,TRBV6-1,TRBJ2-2,CAMRTPGLLTGELFF,TGTGCCATGCGAACTCCGGGACTTCTCACCGGGGAGCTGTTTTTT